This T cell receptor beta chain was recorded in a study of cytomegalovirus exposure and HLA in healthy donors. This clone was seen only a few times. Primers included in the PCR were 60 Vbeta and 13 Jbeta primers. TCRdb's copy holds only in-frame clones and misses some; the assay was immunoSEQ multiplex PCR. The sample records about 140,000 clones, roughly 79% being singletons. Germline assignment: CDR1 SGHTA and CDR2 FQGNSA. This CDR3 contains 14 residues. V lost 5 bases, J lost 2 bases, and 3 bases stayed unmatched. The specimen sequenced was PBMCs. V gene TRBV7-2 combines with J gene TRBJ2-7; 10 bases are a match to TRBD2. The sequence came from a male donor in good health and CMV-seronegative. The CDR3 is CASSRLAGAYEQYF. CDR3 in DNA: TGTGCCAGCAGCCGTCTAGCGGGAGCCTACGAGCAGTACTTC.